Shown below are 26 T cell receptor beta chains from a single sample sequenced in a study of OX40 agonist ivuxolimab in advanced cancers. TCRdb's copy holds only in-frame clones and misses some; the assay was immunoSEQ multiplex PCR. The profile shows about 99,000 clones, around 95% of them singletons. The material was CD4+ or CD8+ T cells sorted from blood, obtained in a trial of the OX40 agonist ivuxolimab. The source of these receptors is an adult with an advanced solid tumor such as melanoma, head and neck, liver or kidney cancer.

In nucleotides, the CDR3 is TGTGCCAGGGGGACAGGGGACTCCTACGAGCAGTACTTC. It translates to CARGTGDSYEQYF. The V and J genes are TRBV2 and TRBJ2-7; 10 bases agree with TRBD1. Per germline, CDR1 SNHLY and CDR2 FYNNEI. Unmatched junction bases numbered 2, after V lost 9 bases and J lost 0 bases. The CDR3 covers 13 residues.

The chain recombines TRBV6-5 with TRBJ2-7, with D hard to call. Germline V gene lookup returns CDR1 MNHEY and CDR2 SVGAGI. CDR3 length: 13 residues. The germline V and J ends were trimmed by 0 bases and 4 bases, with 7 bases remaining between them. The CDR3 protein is CASSYSQLYEQYF. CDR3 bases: TGTGCCAGCAGTTACTCCCAATTGTACGAGCAGTACTTC.

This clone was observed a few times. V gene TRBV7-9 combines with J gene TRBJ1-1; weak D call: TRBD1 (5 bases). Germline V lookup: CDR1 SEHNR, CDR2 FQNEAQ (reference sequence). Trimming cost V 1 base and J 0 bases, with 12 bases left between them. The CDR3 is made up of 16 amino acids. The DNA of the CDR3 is TGTGCCAGCAGCTTAGAACGGGGGATAATGAACACTGAAGCTTTCTTT. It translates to CASSLERGIMNTEAFF.

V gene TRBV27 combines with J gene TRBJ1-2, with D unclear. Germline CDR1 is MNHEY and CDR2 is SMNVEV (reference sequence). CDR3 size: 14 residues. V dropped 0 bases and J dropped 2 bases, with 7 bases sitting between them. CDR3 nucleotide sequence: TGTGCCAGCAGTTTATCAAGGAGCAACTATGGCTACACCTTC. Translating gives CASSLSRSNYGYTF.

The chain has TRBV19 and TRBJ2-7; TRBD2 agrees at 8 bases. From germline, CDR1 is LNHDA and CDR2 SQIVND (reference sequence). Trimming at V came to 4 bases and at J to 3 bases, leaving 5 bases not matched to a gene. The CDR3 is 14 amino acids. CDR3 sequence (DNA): TGTGCCAGTAGTAGCGGGAGGACCGACTACGAGCAGTACTTC. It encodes CASSSGRTDYEQYF.

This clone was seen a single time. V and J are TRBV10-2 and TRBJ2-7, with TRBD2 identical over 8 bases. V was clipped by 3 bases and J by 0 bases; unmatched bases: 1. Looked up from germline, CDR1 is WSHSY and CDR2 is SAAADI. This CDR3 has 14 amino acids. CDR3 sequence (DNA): TGCGCCAGCAGTGAAGCGGGGGCCTCCTACGAGCAGTACTTC. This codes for CASSEAGASYEQYF.

The CDR3 nucleotides are TGTGCCAGCAGCTCGGGACGGCCGGACTATGGCTACACCTTC. It yields the protein CASSSGRPDYGYTF. V is TRBV11-2 and J is TRBJ1-2; the D gene is possibly TRBD1 (5 bases). The germline gives CDR1 SGHAT, CDR2 FQNNGV. Trimming removed 4 bases at V and 3 bases at J, with 12 bases between. The CDR3 consists of 14 residues.

In nucleotides, the CDR3 is TGTGCCAGCAGTTTCCACGGGGGGGCCAGGAATGAGCAGTTCTTC. Encoded protein: CASSFHGGARNEQFF. This sequence joins TRBV27 and TRBJ2-1; TRBD2 agrees at 8 bases. CDR1 and CDR2 from the germline V gene are MNHEY and SMNVEV (reference sequence). V gave up 3 bases and J gave up 7 bases; unmatched junction bases: 8. The CDR3 has 15 residues.

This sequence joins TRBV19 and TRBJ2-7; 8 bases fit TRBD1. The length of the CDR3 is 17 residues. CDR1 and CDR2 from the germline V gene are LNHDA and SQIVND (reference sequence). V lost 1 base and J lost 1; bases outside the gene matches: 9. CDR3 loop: CASSIAPGQVISYEQYF. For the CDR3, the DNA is TGTGCCAGTAGTATAGCTCCGGGACAGGTAATTTCCTACGAGCAGTACTTC.

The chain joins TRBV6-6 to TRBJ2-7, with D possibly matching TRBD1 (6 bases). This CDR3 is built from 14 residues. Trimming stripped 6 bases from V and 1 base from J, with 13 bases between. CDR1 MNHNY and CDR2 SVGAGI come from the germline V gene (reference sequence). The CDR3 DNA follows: TGTGCCAGCAGCAGGCCGGGACAATCCTACGAGCAGTACTTC. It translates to CASSRPGQSYEQYF.

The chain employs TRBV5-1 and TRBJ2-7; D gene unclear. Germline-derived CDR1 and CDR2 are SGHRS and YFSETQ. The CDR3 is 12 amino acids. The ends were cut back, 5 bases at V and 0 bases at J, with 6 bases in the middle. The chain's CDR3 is CASSPSSYEQYF. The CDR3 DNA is TGCGCCAGCAGTCCTAGCTCCTACGAGCAGTACTTC.

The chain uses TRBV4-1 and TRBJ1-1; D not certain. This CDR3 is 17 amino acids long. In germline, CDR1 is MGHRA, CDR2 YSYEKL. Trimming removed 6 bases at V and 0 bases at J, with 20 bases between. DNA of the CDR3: TGCGCCAGCAGTCTCGTATCCCCGGTTGCCATGAACACTGAAGCTTTCTTT. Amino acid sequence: CASSLVSPVAMNTEAFF.

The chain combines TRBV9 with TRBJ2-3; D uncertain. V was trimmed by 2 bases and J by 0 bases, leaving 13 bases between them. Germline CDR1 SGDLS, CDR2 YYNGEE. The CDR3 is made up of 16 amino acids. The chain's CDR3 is CASSVTTTSSTDTQYF. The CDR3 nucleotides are TGTGCCAGCAGCGTTACCACCACCTCTAGCACAGATACGCAGTATTTT.

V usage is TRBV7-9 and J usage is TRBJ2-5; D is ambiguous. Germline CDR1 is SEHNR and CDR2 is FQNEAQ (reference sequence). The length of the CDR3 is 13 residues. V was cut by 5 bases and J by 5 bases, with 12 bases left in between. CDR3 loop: CASSPELGETQYF. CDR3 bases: TGTGCCAGCAGCCCTGAACTGGGGGAGACCCAGTACTTC.

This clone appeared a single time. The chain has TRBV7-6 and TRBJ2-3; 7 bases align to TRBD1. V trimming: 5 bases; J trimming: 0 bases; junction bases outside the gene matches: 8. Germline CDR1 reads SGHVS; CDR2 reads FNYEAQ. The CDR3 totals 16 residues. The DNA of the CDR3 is TGTGCCAGCAGCGGCCCCCAGGGGGTCAGCACAGATACGCAGTATTTT. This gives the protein CASSGPQGVSTDTQYF.

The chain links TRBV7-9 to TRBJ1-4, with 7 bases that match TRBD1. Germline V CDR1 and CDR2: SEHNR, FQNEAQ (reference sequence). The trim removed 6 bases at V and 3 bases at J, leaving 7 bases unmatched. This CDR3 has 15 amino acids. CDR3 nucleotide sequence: TGTGCCAGCAGAGGGACCGGGACAGCTAATGAAAAACTGTTTTTT. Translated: CASRGTGTANEKLFF.

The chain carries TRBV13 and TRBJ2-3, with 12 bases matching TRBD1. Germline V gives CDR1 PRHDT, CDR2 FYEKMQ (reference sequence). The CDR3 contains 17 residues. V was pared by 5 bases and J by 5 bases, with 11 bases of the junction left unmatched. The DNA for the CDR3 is TGTGCCAGCAGCACGGAGGGGACAGGGGGCTGGCAAGATACGCAGTATTTT. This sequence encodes CASSTEGTGGWQDTQYF. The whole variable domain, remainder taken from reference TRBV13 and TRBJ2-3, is AAGVIQSPRHLIKEKRETATLKCYPIPRHDTVYWYQQGPGQDPQFLISFYEKMQSDKGSIPDRFSAQQFSDYHSELNMSSLELGDSALYFCASSTEGTGGWQDTQYFGPGTRLTVL.

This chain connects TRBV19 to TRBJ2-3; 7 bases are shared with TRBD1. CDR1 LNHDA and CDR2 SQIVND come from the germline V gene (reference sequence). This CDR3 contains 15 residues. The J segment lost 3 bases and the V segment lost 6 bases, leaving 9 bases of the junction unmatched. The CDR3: CASSTGQFGTDTQYF. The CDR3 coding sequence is TGTGCCAGTAGCACGGGACAGTTCGGGACAGATACGCAGTATTTT.

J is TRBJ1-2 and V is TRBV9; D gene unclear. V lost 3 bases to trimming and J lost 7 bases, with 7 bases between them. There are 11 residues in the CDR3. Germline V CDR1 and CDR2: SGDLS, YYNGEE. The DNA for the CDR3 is TGTGCCAGCAGCGCCCTGTCTGGCTACACCTTC. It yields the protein CASSALSGYTF.

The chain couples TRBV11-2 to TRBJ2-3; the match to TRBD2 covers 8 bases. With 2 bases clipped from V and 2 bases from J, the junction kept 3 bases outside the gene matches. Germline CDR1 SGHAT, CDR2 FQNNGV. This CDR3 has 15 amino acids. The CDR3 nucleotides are TGTGCCAGCAGCTTATACGGGGGGGCCACAGATACGCAGTATTTT. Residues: CASSLYGGATDTQYF.

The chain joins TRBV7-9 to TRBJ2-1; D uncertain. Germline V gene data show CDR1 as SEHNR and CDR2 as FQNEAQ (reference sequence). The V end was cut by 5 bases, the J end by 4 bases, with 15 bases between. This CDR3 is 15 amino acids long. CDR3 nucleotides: TGTGCCAGCAGCAACCGGGTCGCACTATACAATGAGCAGTTCTTC. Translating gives CASSNRVALYNEQFF.

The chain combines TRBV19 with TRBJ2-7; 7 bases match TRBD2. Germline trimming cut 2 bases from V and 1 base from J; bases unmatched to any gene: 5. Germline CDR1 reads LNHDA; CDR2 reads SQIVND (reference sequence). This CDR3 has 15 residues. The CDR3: CASSILAAHSYEQYF. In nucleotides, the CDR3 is TGTGCCAGTAGTATACTAGCGGCGCATTCCTACGAGCAGTACTTC.

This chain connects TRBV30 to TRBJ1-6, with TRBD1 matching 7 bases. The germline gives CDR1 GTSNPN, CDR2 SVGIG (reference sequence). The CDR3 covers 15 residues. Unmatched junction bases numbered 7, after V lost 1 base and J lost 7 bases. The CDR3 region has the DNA TGTGCCTGGAGTGACGACAGGGTTATCAATTCACCCCTCCACTTT. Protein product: CAWSDDRVINSPLHF.

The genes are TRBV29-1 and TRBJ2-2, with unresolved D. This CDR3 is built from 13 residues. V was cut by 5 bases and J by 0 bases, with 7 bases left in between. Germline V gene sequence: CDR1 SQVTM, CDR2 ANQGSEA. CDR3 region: CSVSNPNTGELFF. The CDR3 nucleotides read TGCAGCGTTTCAAACCCGAACACCGGGGAGCTGTTTTTT.

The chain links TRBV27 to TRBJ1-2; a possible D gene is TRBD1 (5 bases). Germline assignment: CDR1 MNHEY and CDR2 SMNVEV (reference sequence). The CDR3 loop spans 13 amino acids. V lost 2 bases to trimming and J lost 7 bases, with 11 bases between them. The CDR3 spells CASSLAGASGYTF. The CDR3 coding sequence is TGTGCCAGCAGTTTAGCCGGGGCTAGTGGCTACACCTTC.

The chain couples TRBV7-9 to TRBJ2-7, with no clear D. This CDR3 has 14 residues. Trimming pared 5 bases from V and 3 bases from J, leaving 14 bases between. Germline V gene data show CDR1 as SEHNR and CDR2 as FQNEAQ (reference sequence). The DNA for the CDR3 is TGTGCCAGCAGCCCCCGAGTGGGAAACTACGAGCAGTACTTC. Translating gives CASSPRVGNYEQYF.